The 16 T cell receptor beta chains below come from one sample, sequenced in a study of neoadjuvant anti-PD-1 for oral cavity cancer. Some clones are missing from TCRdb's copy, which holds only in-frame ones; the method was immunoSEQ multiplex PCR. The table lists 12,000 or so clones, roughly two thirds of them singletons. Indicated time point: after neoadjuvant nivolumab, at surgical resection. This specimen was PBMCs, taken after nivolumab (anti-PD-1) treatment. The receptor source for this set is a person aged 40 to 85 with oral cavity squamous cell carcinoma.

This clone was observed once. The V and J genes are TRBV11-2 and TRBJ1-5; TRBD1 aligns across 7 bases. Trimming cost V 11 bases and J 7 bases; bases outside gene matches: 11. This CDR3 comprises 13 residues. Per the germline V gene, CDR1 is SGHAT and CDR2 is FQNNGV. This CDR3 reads CASAGGLGQPQHF. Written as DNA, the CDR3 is TGTGCCTCCGCAGGGGGTCTTGGACAGCCCCAGCATTTT.

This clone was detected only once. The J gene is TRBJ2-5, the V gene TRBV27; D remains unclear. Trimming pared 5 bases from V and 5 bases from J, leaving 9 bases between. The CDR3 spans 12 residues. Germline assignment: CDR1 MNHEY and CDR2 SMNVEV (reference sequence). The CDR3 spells CASSAEGETQYF. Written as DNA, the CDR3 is TGTGCCAGCAGTGCGGAAGGGGAGACCCAGTACTTC.

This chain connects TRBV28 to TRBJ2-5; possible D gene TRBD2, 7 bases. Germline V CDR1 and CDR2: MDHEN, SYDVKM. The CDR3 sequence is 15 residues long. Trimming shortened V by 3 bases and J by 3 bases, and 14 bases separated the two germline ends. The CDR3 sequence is CASSLGGPEKETQYF. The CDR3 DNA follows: TGTGCCAGCAGTTTGGGGGGGCCAGAAAAAGAGACCCAGTACTTC.

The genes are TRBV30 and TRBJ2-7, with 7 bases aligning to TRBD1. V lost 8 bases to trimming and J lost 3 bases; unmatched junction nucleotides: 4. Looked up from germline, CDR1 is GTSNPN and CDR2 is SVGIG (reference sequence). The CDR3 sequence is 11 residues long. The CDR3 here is CARGQNYEQYF. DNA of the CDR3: TGTGCCCGGGGACAGAACTACGAGCAGTACTTC.

CDR3 sequence reads: CASSTFSDYGYTF. The CDR3 bases are TGTGCCAGCAGCACATTTTCGGACTATGGCTACACCTTC. The chain employs TRBV5-8 and TRBJ1-2; no firm D call. The germline CDR1 and CDR2 sequences are SGHTS and YDEGEE. The length of the CDR3 is 13 residues. V was shortened by 4 bases and J by 3 bases, with 10 bases between the two germline ends.

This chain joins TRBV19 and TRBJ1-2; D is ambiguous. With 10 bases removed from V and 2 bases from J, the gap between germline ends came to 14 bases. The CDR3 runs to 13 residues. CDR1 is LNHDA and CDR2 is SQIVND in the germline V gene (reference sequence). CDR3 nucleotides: TGTGCCACAAACGACGGGTTCAACTATGGCTACACCTTC. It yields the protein CATNDGFNYGYTF.

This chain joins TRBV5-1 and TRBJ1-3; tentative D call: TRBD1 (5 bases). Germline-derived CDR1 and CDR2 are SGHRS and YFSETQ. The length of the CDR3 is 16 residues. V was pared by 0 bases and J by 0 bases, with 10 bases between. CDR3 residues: CASSLVSGTSGNTIYF. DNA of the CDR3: TGCGCCAGCAGCTTGGTTTCGGGGACCTCTGGAAACACCATATATTTT.

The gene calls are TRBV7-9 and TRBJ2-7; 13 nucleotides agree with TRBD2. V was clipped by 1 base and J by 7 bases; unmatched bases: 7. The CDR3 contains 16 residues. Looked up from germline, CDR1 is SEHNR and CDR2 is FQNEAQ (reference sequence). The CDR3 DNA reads TGTGCCAGCAGCTTAGGAACTAGCGGGAGGGCCCGGGAGCAGTACTTC. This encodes CASSLGTSGRAREQYF.

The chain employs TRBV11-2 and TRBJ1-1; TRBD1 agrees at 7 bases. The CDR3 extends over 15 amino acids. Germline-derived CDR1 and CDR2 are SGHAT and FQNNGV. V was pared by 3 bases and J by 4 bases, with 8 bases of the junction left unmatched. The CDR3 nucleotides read TGTGCCAGCAGCTTCAACAGGGGATATGGCACTGAAGCTTTCTTT. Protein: CASSFNRGYGTEAFF. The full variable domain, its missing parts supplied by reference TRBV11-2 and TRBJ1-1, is EAGVAQSPRYKIIEKRQSVAFWCNPISGHATLYWYQQILGQGPKLLIQFQNNGVVDDSQLPKDRFSAERLKGVDSTLKIQPAKLEDSAVYLCASSFNRGYGTEAFFGQGTRLTVV.

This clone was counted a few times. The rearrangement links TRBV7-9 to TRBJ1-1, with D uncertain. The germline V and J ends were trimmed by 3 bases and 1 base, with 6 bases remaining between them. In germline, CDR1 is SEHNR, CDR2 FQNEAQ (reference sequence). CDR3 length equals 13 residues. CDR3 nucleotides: TGTGCCAGCAGCTTTAACGAGAACACTGAAGCTTTCTTT. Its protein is CASSFNENTEAFF. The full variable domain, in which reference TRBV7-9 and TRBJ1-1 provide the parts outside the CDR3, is DTGVSQNPRHKITKRGQNVTFRCDPISEHNRLYWYRQTLGQGPEFLTYFQNEAQLEKSRLLSDRFSAERPKGSFSTLEIQRTEQGDSAMYLCASSFNENTEAFFGQGTRLTVV.

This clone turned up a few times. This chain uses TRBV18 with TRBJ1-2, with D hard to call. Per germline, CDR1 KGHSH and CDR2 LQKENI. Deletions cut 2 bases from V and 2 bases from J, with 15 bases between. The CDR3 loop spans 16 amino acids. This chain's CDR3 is CASSPTGGQTNYGYTF. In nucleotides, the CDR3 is TGTGCCAGCTCACCAACCGGAGGGCAAACGAACTATGGCTACACCTTC.

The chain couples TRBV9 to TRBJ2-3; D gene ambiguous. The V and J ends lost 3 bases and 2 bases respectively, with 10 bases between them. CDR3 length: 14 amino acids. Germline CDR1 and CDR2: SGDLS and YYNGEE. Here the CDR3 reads CASSDIGHTDTQYF. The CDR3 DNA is TGTGCCAGCAGCGACATAGGCCACACAGATACGCAGTATTTT.

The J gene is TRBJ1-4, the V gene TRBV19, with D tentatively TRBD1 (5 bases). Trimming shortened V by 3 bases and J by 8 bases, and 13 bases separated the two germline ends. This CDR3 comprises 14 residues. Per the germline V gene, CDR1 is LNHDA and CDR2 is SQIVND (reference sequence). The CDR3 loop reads CASSIMGEGEKLFF. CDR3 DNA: TGTGCCAGTAGTATCATGGGGGAAGGAGAAAAACTGTTTTTT.

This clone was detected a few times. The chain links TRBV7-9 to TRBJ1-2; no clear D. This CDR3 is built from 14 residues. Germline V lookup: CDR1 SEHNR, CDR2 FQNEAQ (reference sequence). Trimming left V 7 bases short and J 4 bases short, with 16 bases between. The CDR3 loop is CASIPDPTPYGYTF. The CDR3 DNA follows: TGTGCCAGCATCCCGGATCCCACACCCTATGGCTACACCTTC.

The CDR3 reads CASSQKVRALSGVYTEAFF. The CDR3, as DNA: TGCGCCAGCAGCCAAAAAGTAAGGGCCTTATCAGGGGTATACACTGAAGCTTTCTTT. The rearrangement joins TRBV4-1 to TRBJ1-1, with D perhaps TRBD1 (6 bases). CDR3 size: 19 residues. The ends were cut back, 2 bases at V and 3 bases at J, with 25 bases in the middle. CDR1 and CDR2 (germline): MGHRA, YSYEKL.

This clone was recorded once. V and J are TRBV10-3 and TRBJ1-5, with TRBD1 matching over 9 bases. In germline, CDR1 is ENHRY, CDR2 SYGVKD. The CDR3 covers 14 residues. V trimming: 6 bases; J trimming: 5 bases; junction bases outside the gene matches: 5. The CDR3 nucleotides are TGTGCCATCAGCCGGGGACAGGGAGATCAGCCCCAGCATTTT. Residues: CAISRGQGDQPQHF.